This TCR beta chain was captured in a study of radiotherapy plus CTLA-4 blockade in lung cancer. Germline values: CDR1 SGHVS, CDR2 FQNEAQ. This CDR3 is built from 15 residues. V dropped 5 bases and J dropped 1 base, with 14 bases sitting between them. Participants had chemo-refractory metastatic non-small-cell lung cancer and were treated with focal radiation plus ipilimumab CTLA-4 blockade. Repertoires were generated with immunoSEQ multiplex PCR, while TCRdb's copy carries only in-frame clones and drops some. This table holds about 88,000 clones, around 72% found once. The sequence derives from a human donor with non-small cell lung cancer that progressed on radiotherapy plus ipilimumab. The chain joins TRBV7-8 to TRBJ1-1; D perhaps matches TRBD1 (6 bases). Sequences were derived from peripheral blood, sampled from a patient treated with radiotherapy plus ipilimumab. The CDR3 loop reads CASSLGGGANTEAFF. For the CDR3, the DNA is TGTGCCAGCAGCCTAGGAGGGGGGGCGAACACTGAAGCTTTCTTT. Filled out from reference TRBV7-8 and TRBJ1-1, the complete variable domain reads GAGVSQSPRYKVAKRGQDVALRCDPISGHVSLFWYQQALGQGPEFLTYFQNEAQLDKSGLPSDRFFAERPEGSVSTLKIQRTQQEDSAVYLCASSLGGGANTEAFFGQGTRLTVV.